Listed below are T cell receptor beta chains from one sample, sequenced in a study of CD8 T cells in Susac syndrome. TCRdb re-derived calls from the immunoSEQ multiplex PCR reads in MiXCR, one entry per CDR3 protein. The sample contains about 180,000 distinct CDR3 sequences, 95% to 96% of which appear only once. The sample taken for sequencing was CD4+ T cells from PBMCs. The origin of the receptors is a human donor with Susac syndrome. Both conserved end residues are part of each CDR3. Fields, in order: J gene, V gene, D gene, CDR3 length, clone size, CDR3 DNA, CDR3 protein. The D gene is left open where the match is weak. Size is omitted from some rows. Given values are once, few, many or a class for expanded clones.

>TRBJ1-4|TRBV24-1|-|12|-
TGTGCCACCAGCGGCCGTAATGAAAAACTGTTTTTT
CATSGRNEKLFF
>TRBJ1-6|TRBV5-1|TRBD1|16|once
TGCGCCAGCAGCTCTGCCGGGACAGGAGATAATTCACCCCTCCACTTT
CASSSAGTGDNSPLHF
>TRBJ2-5|TRBV7-9|-|15|-
TGTGCCAGCAGCGTCCGCCCTGGGGTCCAAGAGACCCAGTACTTC
CASSVRPGVQETQYF
>TRBJ1-1|TRBV5-4|-|15|-
TGTGCCAGCAGCCTCCAAGACAGACATAACACTGAAGCTTTCTTT
CASSLQDRHNTEAFF
>TRBJ2-5|TRBV14|-|15|-
TGTGCCAGCAGCCAAGATCTTATGAGGCAAGAGACCCAGTACTTC
CASSQDLMRQETQYF
>TRBJ2-1|TRBV30|TRBD1|14|-
TGTGCCTGGGGGGACAGCGACTCCTACAATGAGCAGTTCTTC
CAWGDSDSYNEQFF
>TRBJ2-3|TRBV25-1|-|15|-
TGTGCCAGCAGTGTCAGGGAAGAGGTCACAGATACGCAGTATTTT
CASSVREEVTDTQYF
>TRBJ2-3|TRBV5-1|TRBD2|14|-
TGCGCCAGCAAGACTAGCGGGGGCTCAGATACGCAGTATTTT
CASKTSGGSDTQYF
>TRBJ1-2|TRBV7-8|-|14|-
TGTGCCAGCAGCTTAAGTGGGACCTCCAGGGGCTACACCTTC
CASSLSGTSRGYTF
>TRBJ2-7|TRBV30|TRBD1|14|few
TGTGCCGCCGACAGGGGGCGATCCTCCTACGAGCAGTACTTC
CAADRGRSSYEQYF
>TRBJ1-4|TRBV7-2|-|15|-
TGTGCCAGCAGCCGCAACAGGGAAACCTATGAAAAACTGTTTTTT
CASSRNRETYEKLFF
>TRBJ2-1|TRBV2|-|15|-
TGTGCCAGCATATGGACTCTTTCTACTTACAATGAGCAGTTCTTC
CASIWTLSTYNEQFF
>TRBJ2-1|TRBV6-2/TRBV6-3|TRBD2|12|-
TGTGCCAGCAGAGCTAGCGGGAGAGTGCAGTTCTTC
CASRASGRVQFF
>TRBJ2-5|TRBV4-1|-|13|once
TGCGCCAGCAGCCCGGACCCTAAGGGCTCTCAGTACTTC
CASSPDPKGSQYF
>TRBJ1-2|TRBV29-1|-|13|-
TGCAGCGTTGAAGTGATGGGGGGGTATGGCTACACCTTC
CSVEVMGGYGYTF
>TRBJ2-5|TRBV2|-|15|-
TGTGCCAGCAGTGGGGCGGAGTCTCTACAAGAGACCCAGTACTTC
CASSGAESLQETQYF
>TRBJ2-7|TRBV15|-|14|-
TGTGCCACCAGCAGAGATTTCGGCTCCTACGAGCAGTACTTC
CATSRDFGSYEQYF
>TRBJ2-3|TRBV20-1|-|15|-
TGCAGTGCCTACGCCCGAGACAGAAGCACAGATACGCAGTATTTT
CSAYARDRSTDTQYF
>TRBJ2-2|TRBV29-1|-|14|-
TGCAGCGGCGGCCGGGACTCCAACACCGGGGAGCTGTTTTTT
CSGGRDSNTGELFF
>TRBJ2-1|TRBV12-3/TRBV12-4|-|11|-
TGTGCCAGCAGTTTAAACCCTGAGCAGTTCTTC
CASSLNPEQFF
>TRBJ2-2|TRBV15|-|16|-
TGTGCCACCAGAGACCCTGGCTCGCGGGACACCGGGGAGCTGTTTTTT
CATRDPGSRDTGELFF
>TRBJ1-5|TRBV20-1|-|13|-
TGCAGTGCTAGAACGGACCGCAATCAGCCCCAGCATTTT
CSARTDRNQPQHF
>TRBJ2-5|TRBV20-1|-|13|-
TGCAGTGCTAGTTCGTCTCTCCAAGAGACCCAGTACTTC
CSASSSLQETQYF
>TRBJ2-5|TRBV11-2|-|17|-
TGTGCCAGCAGCCCCTCCTTGAGGCCGCTAATCCAAGAGACCCAGTACTTC
CASSPSLRPLIQETQYF
>TRBJ1-3|TRBV24-1|-|13|-
TGTGCCACCAGTGATGAATTTCGAAACACCATATATTTT
CATSDEFRNTIYF
>TRBJ1-1|TRBV12-3/TRBV12-4|-|12|-
TGTGCCAGCAGTTTATATGTAGGGAAAGCTTTCTTT
CASSLYVGKAFF
>TRBJ2-3|TRBV4-2|-|15|-
TGTGCCAGCAGCCAATGGGGGGCCTCCGAGGATACGCAGTATTTT
CASSQWGASEDTQYF
>TRBJ2-1|TRBV28|TRBD2|15|-
TGTGCCAGCAGTTTAAGTAGCGGGAGTCGCGATGAGCAGTTCTTC
CASSLSSGSRDEQFF
>TRBJ2-5|TRBV28|-|12|-
TGTGCCAGCAGTTTATCCAAAGAGACCCAGTACTTC
CASSLSKETQYF
>TRBJ1-2|TRBV3-1|-|13|-
TGTGCCAGCAGCCAAACCGGGGATTGGGGCTACACCTTC
CASSQTGDWGYTF
>TRBJ2-1|TRBV28|TRBD1|20|once
TGTGCCAGCAGTTCAACAGGGGGTCCGTTTAGAAGTGGACTATACAATGAGCAGTTCTTC
CASSSTGGPFRSGLYNEQFF
>TRBJ1-6|TRBV2|-|15|-
TGTGCCATGAAATCCGTCTCCGGGTCTCGGTCACCCCTCCACTTT
CAMKSVSGSRSPLHF
>TRBJ1-1|TRBV27|-|14|-
TGTGCCAGCAGTGCTCGGGTCCTAAACACTGAAGCTTTCTTT
CASSARVLNTEAFF
>TRBJ1-1|TRBV28|-|14|-
TGTGCCACCGGGCCAGGGGCTCTAAACACTGAAGCTTTCTTT
CATGPGALNTEAFF
>TRBJ1-2|TRBV6-6|-|13|-
TGTGCCAGCAGTTACACGCCGGACTATGGCTACACCTTC
CASSYTPDYGYTF
>TRBJ2-3|TRBV4-3|TRBD2|15|-
TGCGCCAGCAGCCAGTTCCTAGCGGGGGGCGTCCCGGAGTATTTT
CASSQFLAGGVPEYF
>TRBJ1-2|TRBV6-6|-|12|-
TGTGCCAGCAGTTACGACAGCTATGGCTACACCTTC
CASSYDSYGYTF
>TRBJ2-6|TRBV7-2|-|14|-
TGTGCCAGCAGACCCGTCGGGACAGCCAACGTCCTGACTTTC
CASRPVGTANVLTF
>TRBJ2-1|TRBV2|-|12|-
TGTGCCAGCAATCGGGAGAATCCTGAGCAGTTCTTC
CASNRENPEQFF
>TRBJ2-5|TRBV10-3|-|13|once
TGTGCCACACGGACAGAACGCCAAGAGACCCAGTACTTC
CATRTERQETQYF
>TRBJ2-5|TRBV7-2|-|14|-
TGTGCCAGCAGCTTACAGCTAGATGAGGGGACCCAGTACTTC
CASSLQLDEGTQYF
>TRBJ1-1|TRBV15|-|13|-
TGTGCCACCAGCAGAGATAGGAACACTGAAGCTTTCTTT
CATSRDRNTEAFF
>TRBJ2-2|TRBV28|-|10|few
TGTGCCAGCCGAGCCGGGGAGCTGTTTTTT
CASRAGELFF
>TRBJ1-6|TRBV20-1|TRBD1|15|-
TGCAGTGCTAGACCCGGGACAGGGGGAAATTCACCCCTCCACTTT
CSARPGTGGNSPLHF
>TRBJ2-1|TRBV5-4|-|12|once
TGTGCCAGCAGCTCCATCCCCAATGAGCAGTTCTTC
CASSSIPNEQFF
>TRBJ2-7|TRBV4-1|-|15|-
TGCGCCAGCAGCCAAGATGAGGGAACCAACTACGAGCAGTACTTC
CASSQDEGTNYEQYF
>TRBJ2-7|TRBV28|TRBD2|16|-
TGTGCCAGCAGTTCTTGGACTAGCGGGAGGGAATACGAGCAGTACTTC
CASSSWTSGREYEQYF
>TRBJ2-3|TRBV15|TRBD2|15|-
TGTGCCACCAGCAGAGTGAGCGGGGGGCGAGATACGCAGTATTTT
CATSRVSGGRDTQYF
>TRBJ2-3|TRBV4-2|-|13|-
TGTGCCAGCAGCCAAGATAGCACAGATACGCAGTATTTT
CASSQDSTDTQYF
>TRBJ2-1|TRBV2|-|12|-
TGTGCCAGCAGTGATAGGCCGACGAAACAGTTCTTC
CASSDRPTKQFF
>TRBJ2-1|TRBV7-2|-|13|-
TGTGCCAGCAGCTCACGGACAGAGTATGAGCAGTTCTTC
CASSSRTEYEQFF
>TRBJ1-1|TRBV20-1|-|15|-
TGCAGTGCTAGAGGTGTAGGGGCCTCGGGCACTGAAGCTTTCTTT
CSARGVGASGTEAFF
>TRBJ2-7|TRBV5-1|-|18|-
TGCGCCAGCAGCGGTGGGACAGGACTAGCGCCGAGCTCCTACGAGCAGTACTTC
CASSGGTGLAPSSYEQYF